The text below deals with one T cell receptor (beta chain). J gave up 8 bases and V 1 base, and 9 bases lay outside the gene matches. This CDR3 contains 16 residues. Germline CDR1 is LGHNA and CDR2 is YSLEER. The data belong to a study of blood T cell repertoires in COVID-19. Study as a whole: The samples span acute and convalescent COVID-19 from the United States, Italy and Spain. Sample material is recorded as cDNA or gDNA derived from T cells, B-cell-depleted T cells, or PBMCs.

In the original processing: The authors estimated nucleated cell counts from reference gene primer amplification. The data were produced by immunoSEQ multiplex PCR, yet TCRdb's version contains in-frame clones alone and is incomplete. V and J calls and clone size are those listed in that table; D and trimming were worked out from the DNA. The table has about 200,000 clones, approximately 90% seen once. Sequencing was done on a sample of peripheral blood. J is TRBJ2-1 and V is TRBV4-3; 9 nucleotides agree with TRBD2. The TCR originated in a man between 50 and 59 years old with acute or convalescent COVID-19. The CDR3 reads CASSQGVRGGQDEQFF. The CDR3 DNA reads TGCGCCAGCAGCCAAGGCGTGCGGGGGGGCCAGGATGAGCAGTTCTTC.